The next 12 T cell receptor beta chains were all read from a single sample in a study of blood T cell repertoires in COVID-19. The data were produced by immunoSEQ multiplex PCR, yet TCRdb's version contains in-frame clones alone and is incomplete. The sample includes around 200,000 clones, around nine tenths of them seen just once. The material sequenced was peripheral blood. These receptors originate from a man aged 18 to 29 with active or convalescent COVID-19.

The table lists this clone with a few counts. The CDR3 loop is CASSDRGRGTGELFF. As DNA, the CDR3 is TGTGCCAGCAGCGACAGGGGGCGGGGGACCGGGGAGCTGTTTTTT. The chain uses TRBV7-8 and TRBJ2-2, with TRBD1 matching 10 bases. Trimming cost V 5 bases and J 5 bases; bases outside gene matches: 5. This CDR3 comprises 15 residues. Germline CDR1 is SGHVS and CDR2 is FQNEAQ.

This clone was seen only once. The genes are TRBV6-4 and TRBJ1-6; D remains ambiguous. Germline V gives CDR1 MRHNA, CDR2 SNTAGT. With 3 bases removed from V and 9 bases from J, the gap between germline ends came to 9 bases. The CDR3 is 13 amino acids. In nucleotides, the CDR3 is TGTGCCAGCAGTGAAAGGGCGGGTTCACCCCTCCACTTT. It encodes CASSERAGSPLHF.

V gene TRBV21-1 combines with J gene TRBJ1-2. TRBV21-1 is listed as a pseudogene. CDR3 size: 15 residues. The CDR3 DNA follows: TGTGCCAGCAGCAACCCCCCGGGGGGGTTCTATGGCTACACCTTC. It yields the protein CASSNPPGGFYGYTF.

The chain is built from TRBV5-1 and TRBJ2-3, with TRBD2 matching over 9 bases. Germline V gene lookup returns CDR1 SGHRS and CDR2 YFSETQ. Trimming took 0 bases from V and 0 from J; bases not matched to a gene: 11. This CDR3 comprises 19 residues. The CDR3 coding sequence is TGCGCCAGCAGCTTGGAGGGAGCTAGCGGGGTGGCTAGCACAGATACGCAGTATTTT. The encoded protein is CASSLEGASGVASTDTQYF.

The rearrangement uses TRBV10-3 and TRBJ2-3; TRBD2 agrees at 13 bases. The CDR3 spans 15 residues. Germline loops: CDR1 ENHRY, CDR2 SYGVKD. Unmatched junction bases numbered 4, after V lost 6 bases and J lost 4 bases. In DNA form, the CDR3 reads TGTGCCATCAGAGGGACTAGCGGGGACCCAGATACGCAGTATTTT. Translation gives CAIRGTSGDPDTQYF.

The chain links TRBV11-1 to TRBJ2-1; D is unresolved. The CDR3 runs 15 residues. The germline V and J ends were trimmed by 2 bases and 8 bases, with 16 bases remaining between them. The V gene's germline CDR1 is SGHAT and CDR2 FQDESV (reference sequence). CDR3 loop: CASSLLRVPWDEQFF. The DNA of the CDR3 is TGTGCCAGCAGCTTACTTCGGGTCCCCTGGGATGAGCAGTTCTTC.

The V gene is TRBV23-1, the J gene TRBJ2-7; 13 bases align to TRBD2. TRBV23-1 is recorded as an ORF, its role being uncertain. Trimming removed 2 bases from V and 3 bases from J; junction bases left unmatched: 1. This CDR3 spans 15 amino acids. CDR3 amino acids: CASSQGLAGVYEQYF. The CDR3 DNA is TGCGCCAGCAGTCAAGGACTAGCGGGGGTCTACGAGCAGTACTTC.

The rearrangement joins TRBV4-3 to TRBJ1-1; TRBD1 agrees at 9 bases. The V and J ends lost 1 base and 10 bases, in that order; junction bases with no gene match: 7. This CDR3 contains 14 residues. The V gene's germline CDR1 is LGHNA and CDR2 YSLEER. In DNA form, the CDR3 reads TGCGCCAGCAGCCAAGCGTACACAGGGGGCCGAGCTTTCTTT. Its protein product is CASSQAYTGGRAFF.

The gene calls are TRBV30 and TRBJ1-2; D is ambiguous. Trimming cost V 1 base and J 7 bases, with 4 bases left between them. The CDR3 extends over 10 amino acids. Germline V CDR1 and CDR2: GTSNPN, SVGIG (reference sequence). CDR3 sequence (DNA): TGTGCCTGGAGTGAGAGTGGCTACACCTTC. Translating it yields CAWSESGYTF.

DNA of the CDR3: TGTGCCAGCAGCCCCCGGCGGGGTAACGCGAACACCGGGGAGCTGTTTTTT. It encodes CASSPRRGNANTGELFF. This chain connects TRBV9 to TRBJ2-2, with TRBD2 as a possible D gene (6 bases). Trimming pared 4 bases from V and 0 bases from J, leaving 16 bases between. The CDR3 length is 17 residues. CDR1 and CDR2 (germline): SGDLS, YYNGEE.

The rearrangement links TRBV27 to TRBJ1-6; D call uncertain. V dropped 3 bases and J dropped 3 bases, with 15 bases sitting between them. The germline V gene has CDR1 MNHEY and CDR2 SMNVEV (reference sequence). CDR3 length: 17 residues. The CDR3: CASSLAGPPLYNSPLHF. In DNA, the CDR3 is TGTGCCAGCAGTTTGGCGGGCCCGCCTCTCTATAATTCACCCCTCCACTTT.

The chain is built from TRBV9 and TRBJ2-2; 8 nucleotides align to TRBD2. The trim removed 2 bases at V and 7 bases at J, leaving 7 bases unmatched. Germline V gene lookup returns CDR1 SGDLS and CDR2 YYNGEE. The CDR3 sequence is 15 residues long. CDR3 protein: CASSVGAGGGGELFF. The CDR3 bases are TGTGCCAGCAGCGTGGGCGCGGGGGGTGGCGGGGAGCTGTTTTTT. The full variable domain, in which reference TRBV9 and TRBJ2-2 provide the parts outside the CDR3, is DSGVTQTPKHLITATGQRVTLRCSPRSGDLSVYWYQQSLDQGLQFLIQYYNGEERAKGNILERFSAQQFPDLHSELNLSSLELGDSALYFCASSVGAGGGGELFFGEGSRLTVL.